This note documents a single T cell receptor (beta chain) sequence. TCRdb's table, derived via immunoSEQ multiplex PCR, lists solely in-frame clones and lacks some. The data show around 140,000 clones, 92% seen once. The sample comes from a study of control samples from healthy donors and cancer patients. V was pared by 7 bases and J by 6 bases, with 12 bases between. Germline lookup yields CDR1 MNHEY and CDR2 SVGAGI. The CDR3 extends over 12 amino acids. This receptor was identified in a woman aged 45-65 years in good health. Sequencing was performed on blood. The chain is built from TRBV6-5 and TRBJ1-2; no firm D call. As DNA, the CDR3 is TGTGCCAGCACCACGACGGGGAATGGCTACACCTTC. Residues: CASTTTGNGYTF.